A selection of T cell receptor beta chains follows, all from one sample in a study of blood T cell repertoires in COVID-19. Only in-frame clones appear in the TCRdb table, and some are missing; sequencing was by immunoSEQ multiplex PCR. The sample lists about 420,000 clones, roughly 89% seen once, with 0.65% to 1% in the top ten. Input material: peripheral blood. The receptors derive from a man aged 18 to 29 with COVID-19, enrolled during active disease. Each CDR3 is given with its conserved first and last residue. The order of the fields is V gene, J gene, CDR3 length, clone size, D gene, CDR3 DNA, CDR3 protein. D genes are given only for firm matches. A row's size may be missing; if present it is once, few, many or a size class.

V gene: TRBV24-1
J gene: TRBJ2-7
CDR3 length: 13
clone size: .
D gene: .
CDR3 DNA: TGTGCCACCAGTGATTATTCCGGCTACGAGCAGTACTTC
CDR3 protein: CATSDYSGYEQYF

V gene: TRBV19
J gene: TRBJ2-3
CDR3 length: 15
clone size: .
D gene: TRBD1
CDR3 DNA: TGTGCCAGTAGCGAGGACAGGGTAAACACAGATACGCAGTATTTT
CDR3 protein: CASSEDRVNTDTQYF

V gene: TRBV19
J gene: TRBJ2-7
CDR3 length: 15
clone size: .
D gene: TRBD2
CDR3 DNA: TGTGCCAGTAGTAACCCCGGGACTAGCGGGAGAAGAAGATACTTC
CDR3 protein: CASSNPGTSGRRRYF

V gene: TRBV24-1
J gene: TRBJ2-2
CDR3 length: 17
clone size: .
D gene: TRBD1
CDR3 DNA: TGTGCCACCAGTGACCCACGGACAGGGGGCGACACCGGGGAGCTGTTTTTT
CDR3 protein: CATSDPRTGGDTGELFF

V gene: TRBV5-8
J gene: TRBJ1-4
CDR3 length: 15
clone size: .
D gene: TRBD1
CDR3 DNA: TGTGCCAGCAGCTTTCAGGGGGCGAAGGGCGAAAAACTGTTTTTT
CDR3 protein: CASSFQGAKGEKLFF

V gene: TRBV2
J gene: TRBJ1-6
CDR3 length: 15
clone size: .
D gene: .
CDR3 DNA: TGTGCCAGCAGGGAGGGGAGCTCCTATAATTCACCCCTCCACTTT
CDR3 protein: CASREGSSYNSPLHF

V gene: TRBV6-2/TRBV6-3
J gene: TRBJ1-1
CDR3 length: 13
clone size: .
D gene: TRBD1
CDR3 DNA: TGTGCCAGCAGTTACTCGACAGGGTCTGAAGCTTTCTTT
CDR3 protein: CASSYSTGSEAFF

V gene: TRBV20-1
J gene: TRBJ2-3
CDR3 length: 10
clone size: once
D gene: .
CDR3 DNA: TGCAGTGCTAGCCGTGATACGCAGTATTTT
CDR3 protein: CSASRDTQYF

V gene: TRBV10-3
J gene: TRBJ1-1
CDR3 length: 13
clone size: .
D gene: .
CDR3 DNA: TGTGCCATCAGTGAAGAGGGGGACACTGAAGCTTTCTTT
CDR3 protein: CAISEEGDTEAFF

V gene: TRBV4-1
J gene: TRBJ2-3
CDR3 length: 18
clone size: .
D gene: TRBD2
CDR3 DNA: TGCGCCAGCAGCCAGTCACTAGCGGGGGGCCGCAGCACAGATACGCAGTATTTT
CDR3 protein: CASSQSLAGGRSTDTQYF

V gene: TRBV18
J gene: TRBJ1-1
CDR3 length: 15
clone size: .
D gene: .
CDR3 DNA: TGTGCCAGCTCACAAGGGGGACACCTGAACACTGAAGCTTTCTTT
CDR3 protein: CASSQGGHLNTEAFF

V gene: TRBV9
J gene: TRBJ1-5
CDR3 length: 15
clone size: .
D gene: .
CDR3 DNA: TGTGCCAGCAGCGTAGCCCCGGGGGGGGATCAGCCCCAGCATTTT
CDR3 protein: CASSVAPGGDQPQHF

V gene: TRBV6-5
J gene: TRBJ1-1
CDR3 length: 14
clone size: few
D gene: .
CDR3 DNA: TGTGCCAGCAGTTACACGACTGAGGCGACTGAAGCTTTCTTT
CDR3 protein: CASSYTTEATEAFF

V gene: TRBV4-2
J gene: TRBJ2-1
CDR3 length: 17
clone size: .
D gene: TRBD2
CDR3 DNA: TGTGCCAGTAGAGCGGGATCCGGGACTAGCGGTTACAATGAGCAGTTCTTC
CDR3 protein: CASRAGSGTSGYNEQFF

V gene: TRBV3-1/TRBV3-2
J gene: TRBJ1-4
CDR3 length: 13
clone size: .
D gene: .
CDR3 DNA: TGTGCCAGCAGCCTCCCACAGGGAGAAAAACTGTTTTTT
CDR3 protein: CASSLPQGEKLFF

V gene: TRBV5-4
J gene: TRBJ2-1
CDR3 length: 16
clone size: .
D gene: TRBD1
CDR3 DNA: TGTGCCAGCAGCCCTCCGGTGGGGACAGGGAAGCATGAGCAGTTCTTC
CDR3 protein: CASSPPVGTGKHEQFF

V gene: TRBV7-2
J gene: TRBJ2-1
CDR3 length: 13
clone size: .
D gene: .
CDR3 DNA: TGTGCCAGCAGCTTAGCGGCGGCCAATGAGCAGTTCTTC
CDR3 protein: CASSLAAANEQFF

V gene: TRBV6-5
J gene: TRBJ1-4
CDR3 length: 15
clone size: .
D gene: TRBD1
CDR3 DNA: TGTGCCAGCAGGGACAGGGGGTGGACTAATGAAAAACTGTTTTTT
CDR3 protein: CASRDRGWTNEKLFF

V gene: TRBV24-1
J gene: TRBJ2-5
CDR3 length: 14
clone size: .
D gene: TRBD2
CDR3 DNA: TGTGCCACCAGTCCTAGCGGGACGTTTGGGACCCAGTACTTC
CDR3 protein: CATSPSGTFGTQYF

V gene: TRBV2
J gene: TRBJ1-5
CDR3 length: 14
clone size: .
D gene: TRBD1
CDR3 DNA: TGTGCCACCACAATACAGGGGGCGGGACAGCCCCAGCATTTT
CDR3 protein: CATTIQGAGQPQHF

V gene: TRBV9
J gene: TRBJ2-7
CDR3 length: 16
clone size: .
D gene: .
CDR3 DNA: TGTGCCAGCAGCGTGACAGCCTTAACTTACTCCTACGAGCAGTACTTC
CDR3 protein: CASSVTALTYSYEQYF

V gene: TRBV5-6
J gene: TRBJ2-7
CDR3 length: 16
clone size: .
D gene: .
CDR3 DNA: TGTGCCAGCAGCTTGGGAGAGGACATAGGAACCTACGAGCAGTACTTC
CDR3 protein: CASSLGEDIGTYEQYF

V gene: TRBV27
J gene: TRBJ2-1
CDR3 length: 14
clone size: .
D gene: .
CDR3 DNA: TGTGCCAGCCTGGGACTCGCATCTCCCAATGAGCAGTTCTTC
CDR3 protein: CASLGLASPNEQFF

V gene: TRBV7-2
J gene: TRBJ2-7
CDR3 length: 14
clone size: .
D gene: TRBD2
CDR3 DNA: TGTGCCAGCAGCAGCCTAGCGGGGTACTACGAGCAGTACTTC
CDR3 protein: CASSSLAGYYEQYF